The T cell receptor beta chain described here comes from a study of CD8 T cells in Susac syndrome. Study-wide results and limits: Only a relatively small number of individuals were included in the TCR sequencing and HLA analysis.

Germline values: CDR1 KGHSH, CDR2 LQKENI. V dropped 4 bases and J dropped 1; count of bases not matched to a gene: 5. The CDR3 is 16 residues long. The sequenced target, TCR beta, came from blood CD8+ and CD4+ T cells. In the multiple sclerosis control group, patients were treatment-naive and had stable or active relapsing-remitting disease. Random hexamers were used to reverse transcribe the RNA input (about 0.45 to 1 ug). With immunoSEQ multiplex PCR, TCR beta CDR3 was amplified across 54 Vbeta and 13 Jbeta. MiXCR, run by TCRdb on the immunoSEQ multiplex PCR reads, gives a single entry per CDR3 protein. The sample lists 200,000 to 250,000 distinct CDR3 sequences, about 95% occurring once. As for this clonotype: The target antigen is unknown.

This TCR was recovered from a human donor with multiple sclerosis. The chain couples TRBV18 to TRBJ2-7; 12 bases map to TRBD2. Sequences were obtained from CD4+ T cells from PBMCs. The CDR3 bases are TGTGCCAGCTCACGGACGACTAGCGGGGGATCCTACGAGCAGTACTTC. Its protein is CASSRTTSGGSYEQYF.